One sample yielded the 23 T cell receptor beta chains listed below, sequenced in a study of blood T cell repertoires in COVID-19. Libraries were prepared by immunoSEQ multiplex PCR; TCRdb keeps only in-frame clonotypes and omits some of them. Here the sample spans approximately 70,000 clones, about 87% being singletons. Material for sequencing was peripheral blood. These receptors all stem from a woman of 80 years or more with active COVID-19.

A single count supports this clone. The genes are TRBV27 and TRBJ2-1, with 11 bases identical to TRBD2. The germline V gene encodes CDR1 MNHEY and CDR2 SMNVEV (reference sequence). The CDR3 is made up of 16 amino acids. The J segment lost 3 bases and the V segment lost 5 bases, leaving 6 bases of the junction unmatched. CDR3 protein: CASSRFTSGSYNEQFF. CDR3 bases: TGTGCCAGCAGTCGCTTTACTAGCGGGAGCTACAATGAGCAGTTCTTC.

The genes are TRBV7-8 and TRBJ2-1, with D uncertain. This CDR3 has 11 residues. With 5 bases removed from V and 6 bases from J, the gap between germline ends came to 5 bases. Germline V gives CDR1 SGHVS, CDR2 FQNEAQ. The CDR3 DNA is TGTGCCAGCAGCCCTTTCAATGAGCAGTTCTTC. Translated, it gives CASSPFNEQFF.

This chain connects TRBV27 to TRBJ2-3; maybe TRBD2 (6 bases). Deletions cut 4 bases from V and 5 bases from J, with 10 bases between. The germline V gene encodes CDR1 MNHEY and CDR2 SMNVEV (reference sequence). The CDR3 sequence is 13 residues long. CDR3 region: CASSSRERDTQYF. CDR3 nucleotide sequence: TGTGCCAGCAGTTCTCGGGAGCGAGATACGCAGTATTTT.

The rearrangement uses TRBV14 and TRBJ2-3, with TRBD2 identical over 9 bases. CDR1 is SGHDN and CDR2 is FVKESK in the germline V gene. The CDR3 is made up of 16 amino acids. With V trimmed by 3 bases and J by 8 bases, 12 bases remained unmatched. CDR3 coding DNA: TGTGCCAGCAGCCAGGCGGGAGGGCCTAAAATTAGTACGCAGTATTTT. It encodes CASSQAGGPKISTQYF.

The V and J genes are TRBV2 and TRBJ1-3; 7 nucleotides line up with TRBD1. CDR1 and CDR2 (germline): SNHLY, FYNNEI. The CDR3 covers 16 residues. The J segment lost 2 bases and the V segment lost 4 bases, leaving 8 bases of the junction unmatched. The CDR3 DNA sequence: TGTGCCAGCAGTGGTAGGGGGCTCGGCGCTGGAAACACCATATATTTT. Translating it yields CASSGRGLGAGNTIYF.

This chain joins TRBV27 and TRBJ1-5; D is unresolved. The V gene lost 4 bases and the J gene lost 5 bases, with 18 bases spanning the gap. The CDR3 has 16 amino acids. The germline gives CDR1 MNHEY, CDR2 SMNVEV (reference sequence). CDR3 nucleotide sequence: TGTGCCAGCAGTTCGTTTCCCCTGGAGCCCGATCAGCCCCAGCATTTT. Its protein product is CASSSFPLEPDQPQHF.

V usage is TRBV2 and J usage is TRBJ2-3; 7 bases align to TRBD1. The CDR3 is 15 residues long. V shed 8 bases and J 0 bases; nucleotides not matched to a gene: 8. Per germline, CDR1 SNHLY and CDR2 FYNNEI. CDR3 nucleotides: TGTGCCAGCGCCGCCGGGACAGCTAGCACAGATACGCAGTATTTT. Protein product: CASAAGTASTDTQYF.

J is TRBJ1-2 and V is TRBV15, with 8 bases lining up with TRBD1. Germline CDR1 is LNHNV and CDR2 is YYDKDF (reference sequence). The CDR3 runs 13 residues. The V gene end was trimmed by 3 bases and the J gene end by 8 bases; junction bases not matched to a gene: 5. The CDR3: CATSSYQGAGYTF. CDR3 bases: TGTGCCACCAGCAGTTACCAGGGGGCAGGCTACACCTTC.

The chain links TRBV11-1 to TRBJ2-7; 7 bases agree with TRBD2. Germline V gene lookup returns CDR1 SGHAT and CDR2 FQDESV (reference sequence). This CDR3 contains 15 residues. V lost 1 base to trimming and J lost 2 bases; unmatched junction nucleotides: 5. The CDR3 is CASSLGGGFPYEQYF. DNA for the CDR3: TGTGCCAGCAGCTTAGGGGGAGGGTTCCCCTACGAGCAGTACTTC.

This sequence joins TRBV20-1 and TRBJ2-7; possibly TRBD2 for D (6 bases). The CDR3 is 14 amino acids. Germline V gene data show CDR1 as DFQATT and CDR2 as SNEGSKA (reference sequence). With 3 bases removed from V and 3 bases from J, the gap between germline ends came to 15 bases. The CDR3 DNA reads as TGCAGTGCTAGTTTATGGTCGGGACTCTACGAGCAGTACTTC. Translation: CSASLWSGLYEQYF.

The chain employs TRBV2 and TRBJ2-1; 13 nucleotides align to TRBD2. Germline CDR1 reads SNHLY; CDR2 reads FYNNEI. The CDR3 consists of 14 residues. Trimming took 4 bases from V and 14 from J; bases not matched to a gene: 8. The CDR3, as DNA: TGTGCCAGCAGTGGGGGACTAGCGGGACGTTTGAAGTTCTTC. This translates into CASSGGLAGRLKFF.

The chain employs TRBV7-8 and TRBJ1-2, with TRBD1 identical over 8 bases. J was trimmed by 5 bases and V by 3 bases; bases with no gene match: 14. Germline-derived CDR1 and CDR2 are SGHVS and FQNEAQ. This CDR3 is 17 amino acids long. The CDR3 nucleotides read TGTGCCAGCAGCTTTGATTCAGGACAGGGCTGGCGGTATGGCTACACCTTC. Translation gives CASSFDSGQGWRYGYTF.

The chain recombines TRBV5-6 with TRBJ1-2, with D uncertain. CDR1 and CDR2 from the germline V gene are SGHDT and YYEEEE. This CDR3 has 14 amino acids. V lost 5 bases and J lost 2, with 13 bases in between. The CDR3 DNA reads as TGTGCCAGCAGTCATTTAGAGGGAAACTATGGCTACACCTTC. This translates into CASSHLEGNYGYTF.

The chain combines TRBV20-1 with TRBJ2-7, with D possibly TRBD2 on 5 matching bases. The CDR3 contains 16 residues. V lost 3 bases and J 1 base, leaving 19 bases between the germline ends. Germline V gene data show CDR1 as DFQATT and CDR2 as SNEGSKA (reference sequence). The CDR3: CSASWVVGVGSYEQYF. Written as DNA, the CDR3 is TGCAGTGCTAGTTGGGTGGTCGGGGTAGGGTCCTACGAGCAGTACTTC.

The rearrangement uses TRBV28 and TRBJ1-2, with D perhaps TRBD1 (6 bases). V was cut by 2 bases and J by 8 bases, with 12 bases left in between. In germline, CDR1 is MDHEN, CDR2 SYDVKM. This CDR3 is built from 13 residues. As DNA, the CDR3 is TGTGCCAGCAGTTTACAGGGGTTTGGAGGCTACACCTTC. Protein sequence: CASSLQGFGGYTF.

The rearrangement links TRBV4-1 to TRBJ2-1, with D perhaps matching TRBD2 (5 bases). Trimming stripped 3 bases from V and 12 bases from J, with 9 bases between. This CDR3 has 11 amino acids. The V gene's germline CDR1 is MGHRA and CDR2 YSYEKL. The CDR3 DNA sequence: TGCGCCAGCAGCCAGGAAGGACTGCAGTTCTTC. Translating gives CASSQEGLQFF.

The chain combines TRBV3-1 (or the pseudogene TRBV3-2) with TRBJ1-6; D remains ambiguous. This CDR3 comprises 15 residues. Germline V gene lookup returns CDR1 LGHDT and CDR2 YNNKEL (reference sequence). Trimming took off 0 bases at V and 5 bases at J, with 8 bases between the two ends. The CDR3 DNA sequence: TGTGCCAGCAGCCAAGATAGGCAGGATAATTCACCCCTCCACTTT. Translating gives CASSQDRQDNSPLHF.

The chain is built from TRBV5-6 and TRBJ1-3; D possibly corresponds to TRBD1 (6 bases). Germline V gives CDR1 SGHDT, CDR2 YYEEEE. The V end lost 4 bases, the J end lost 2 bases, and 10 bases lay between the germline ends. The CDR3 has 14 residues. The CDR3 bases are TGTGCCAGCAGCCCTAGGGGGACTGGAAACACCATATATTTT. Translation gives CASSPRGTGNTIYF.

This clone appeared once. The chain carries TRBV19 and TRBJ2-6, with D uncertain. CDR3 size: 18 residues. Trimming took 9 bases from V and 0 from J, leaving 21 bases between them. Germline V CDR1 and CDR2: LNHDA, SQIVND (reference sequence). The CDR3 coding sequence is TGTGCCAGCCAACCACACATCCCGTCGGGCTCTGGGGCCAACGTCCTGACTTTC. Its protein is CASQPHIPSGSGANVLTF.

V usage is TRBV19 and J usage is TRBJ2-1, with 8 bases matching TRBD1. V lost 0 bases, J lost 15 bases, and 10 bases stayed unmatched. Germline CDR1 is LNHDA and CDR2 is SQIVND (reference sequence). This CDR3 contains 14 residues. The chain's CDR3 is CASSIDSQGAPVFF. The DNA of the CDR3 is TGTGCCAGTAGTATAGATAGCCAGGGGGCTCCTGTGTTCTTC.

The V call is TRBV10-3, the J call TRBJ1-1, with D possibly TRBD1 on 5 matching bases. This CDR3 comprises 13 residues. The V end lost 3 bases, the J end lost 5 bases, and 10 bases lay between the germline ends. Germline V lookup: CDR1 ENHRY, CDR2 SYGVKD. CDR3: CAISERGGTEAFF. Written as DNA, the CDR3 is TGTGCCATCAGTGAAAGGGGAGGGACTGAAGCTTTCTTT.

The chain uses TRBV5-1 and TRBJ1-6, with a possible D match to TRBD1 (5 bases). The V gene's germline CDR1 is SGHRS and CDR2 YFSETQ. The CDR3 loop spans 15 amino acids. The germline V and J ends were trimmed by 0 bases and 4 bases, with 8 bases remaining between them. This CDR3 reads CASSLGTPYNSPLHF. DNA for the CDR3: TGCGCCAGCAGCTTGGGGACACCTTATAATTCACCCCTCCACTTT.

This chain's CDR3 is CASRQGLEKLFF. DNA for the CDR3: TGTGCCAGCAGACAGGGCTTAGAAAAACTGTTTTTT. The chain joins TRBV28 to TRBJ1-4; possibly TRBD1 for D (6 bases). Germline values: CDR1 MDHEN, CDR2 SYDVKM. V was pared by 6 bases and J by 8 bases, with 10 bases between. The CDR3 runs to 12 residues.